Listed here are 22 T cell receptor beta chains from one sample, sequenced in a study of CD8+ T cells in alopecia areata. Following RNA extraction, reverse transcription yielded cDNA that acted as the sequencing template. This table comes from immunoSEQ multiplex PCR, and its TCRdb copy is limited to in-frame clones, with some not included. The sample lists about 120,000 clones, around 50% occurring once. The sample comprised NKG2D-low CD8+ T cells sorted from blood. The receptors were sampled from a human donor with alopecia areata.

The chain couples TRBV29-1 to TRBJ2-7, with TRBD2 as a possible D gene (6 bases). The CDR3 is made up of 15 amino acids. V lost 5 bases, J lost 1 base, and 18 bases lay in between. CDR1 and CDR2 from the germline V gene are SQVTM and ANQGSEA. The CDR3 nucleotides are TGCAGCGTTCCGGACCCAGGGAGGTTTTCCTACGAGCAGTACTTC. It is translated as CSVPDPGRFSYEQYF.

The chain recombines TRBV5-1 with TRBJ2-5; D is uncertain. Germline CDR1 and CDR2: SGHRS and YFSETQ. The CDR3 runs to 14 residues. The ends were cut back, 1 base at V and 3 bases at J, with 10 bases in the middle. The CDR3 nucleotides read TGCGCCAGCAGCTTGATTTCTGCCAAAGAGACCCAGTACTTC. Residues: CASSLISAKETQYF.

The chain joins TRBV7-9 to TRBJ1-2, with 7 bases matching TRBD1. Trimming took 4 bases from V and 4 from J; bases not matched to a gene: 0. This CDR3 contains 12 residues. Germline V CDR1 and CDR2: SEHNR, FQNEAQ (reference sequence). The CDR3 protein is CASSSGGYGYTF. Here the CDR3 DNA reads TGTGCCAGCAGCTCAGGGGGCTATGGCTACACCTTC.

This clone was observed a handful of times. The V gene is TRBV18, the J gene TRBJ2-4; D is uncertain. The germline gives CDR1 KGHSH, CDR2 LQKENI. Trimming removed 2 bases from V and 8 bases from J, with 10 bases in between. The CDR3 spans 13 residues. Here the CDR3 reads CASSPNSIDIQYF. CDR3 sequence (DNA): TGTGCCAGCTCACCAAACTCGATAGACATTCAGTACTTC.

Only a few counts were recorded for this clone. CDR3 in DNA: TGCAGCGTTGAAGACGGGACAGGGGGAGCAGATACGCAGTATTTT. This gives the protein CSVEDGTGGADTQYF. The V gene is TRBV29-1, the J gene TRBJ2-3; 11 bases are shared with TRBD1. The length of the CDR3 is 15 residues. J was trimmed by 4 bases and V by 0 bases; bases with no gene match: 3. Germline CDR1 is SQVTM and CDR2 is ANQGSEA.

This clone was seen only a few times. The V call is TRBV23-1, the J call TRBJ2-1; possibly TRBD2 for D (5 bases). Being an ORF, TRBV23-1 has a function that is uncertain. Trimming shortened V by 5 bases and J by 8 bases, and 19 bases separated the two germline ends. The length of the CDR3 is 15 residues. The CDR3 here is CASSDRGRPWDEQFF. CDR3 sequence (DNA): TGCGCCAGCAGTGATCGCGGGCGCCCCTGGGATGAGCAGTTCTTC.

The CDR3 sequence is CASSWGNTQYF. CDR3 coding DNA: TGTGCCAGCAGTTGGGGCAATACGCAGTATTTT. The V call is TRBV28, the J call TRBJ2-3; weak D call: TRBD1 (5 bases). The V end lost 4 bases, the J end lost 7 bases, and 6 bases lay between the germline ends. The CDR3 is 11 residues long. From germline, CDR1 is MDHEN and CDR2 SYDVKM.

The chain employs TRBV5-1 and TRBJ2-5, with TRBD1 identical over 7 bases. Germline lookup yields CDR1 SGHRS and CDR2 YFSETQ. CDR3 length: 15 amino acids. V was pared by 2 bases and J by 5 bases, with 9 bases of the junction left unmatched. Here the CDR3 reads CASSFAGGAAETQYF. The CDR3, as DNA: TGCGCCAGCAGCTTCGCAGGGGGAGCAGCGGAGACCCAGTACTTC.

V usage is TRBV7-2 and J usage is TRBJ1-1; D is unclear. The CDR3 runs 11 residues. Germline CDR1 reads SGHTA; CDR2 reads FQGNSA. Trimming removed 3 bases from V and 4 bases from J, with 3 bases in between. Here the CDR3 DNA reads TGTGCCAGCAGCTTCGGCACTGAAGCTTTCTTT. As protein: CASSFGTEAFF.

The CDR3 is CSVGLQTYEQYF. CDR3 nucleotide sequence: TGCAGCGTCGGACTCCAGACCTACGAGCAGTACTTC. V is TRBV29-1 and J is TRBJ2-7, with D possibly being TRBD2 (5 bases). Trimming left V 6 bases short and J 2 bases short, with 11 bases between. The CDR3 extends over 12 amino acids. Looked up from germline, CDR1 is SQVTM and CDR2 is ANQGSEA.

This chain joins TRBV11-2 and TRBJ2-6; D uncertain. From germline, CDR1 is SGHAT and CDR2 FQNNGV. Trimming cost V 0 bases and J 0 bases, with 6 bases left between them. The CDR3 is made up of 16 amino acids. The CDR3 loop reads CASSLDLYSGANVLTF. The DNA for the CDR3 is TGTGCCAGCAGCTTAGACCTGTACTCTGGGGCCAACGTCCTGACTTTC.

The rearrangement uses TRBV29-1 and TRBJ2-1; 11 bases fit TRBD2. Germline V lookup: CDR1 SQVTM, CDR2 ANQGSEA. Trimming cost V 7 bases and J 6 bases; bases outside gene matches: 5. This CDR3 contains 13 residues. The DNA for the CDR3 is TGCAGCGAACTAGCGGGGGAGAGCAATGAGCAGTTCTTC. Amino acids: CSELAGESNEQFF.

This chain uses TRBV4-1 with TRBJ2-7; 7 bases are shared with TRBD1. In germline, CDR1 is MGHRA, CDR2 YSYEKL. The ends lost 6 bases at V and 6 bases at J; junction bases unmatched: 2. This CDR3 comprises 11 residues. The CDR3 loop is CASRQGSEQYF. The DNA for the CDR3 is TGCGCCAGCAGACAGGGGTCCGAGCAGTACTTC.

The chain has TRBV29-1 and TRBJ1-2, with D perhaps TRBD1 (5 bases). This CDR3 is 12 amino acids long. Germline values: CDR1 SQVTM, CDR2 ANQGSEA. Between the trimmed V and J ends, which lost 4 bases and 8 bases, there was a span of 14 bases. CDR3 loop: CSVGGQAGGYTF. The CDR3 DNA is TGCAGCGTTGGGGGCCAGGCGGGAGGCTACACCTTC. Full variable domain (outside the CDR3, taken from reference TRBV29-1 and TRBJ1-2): SAVISQKPSRDICQRGTSLTIQCQVDSQVTMMFWYRQQPGQSLTLIATANQGSEATYESGFVIDKFPISRPNLTFSTLTVSNMSPEDSSIYLCSVGGQAGGYTFGSGTRLTVV.

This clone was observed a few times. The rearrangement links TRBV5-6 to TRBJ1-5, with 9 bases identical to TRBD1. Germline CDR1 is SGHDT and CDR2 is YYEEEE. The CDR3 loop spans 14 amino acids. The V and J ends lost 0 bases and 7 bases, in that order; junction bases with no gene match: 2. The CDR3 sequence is CASSLGTGAQPQHF. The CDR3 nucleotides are TGTGCCAGCAGCTTGGGGACAGGGGCCCAGCCCCAGCATTTT.

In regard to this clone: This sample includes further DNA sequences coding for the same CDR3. CDR3 residues: CASSFVGGNTEAFF. The CDR3 DNA reads as TGTGCCAGCAGTTTTGTAGGAGGGAACACTGAAGCTTTCTTT. This chain joins TRBV27 and TRBJ1-1; D gene ambiguous. The germline V and J ends were trimmed by 3 bases and 1 base, with 9 bases remaining between them. Germline CDR1 and CDR2: MNHEY and SMNVEV (reference sequence). The CDR3 consists of 14 residues.

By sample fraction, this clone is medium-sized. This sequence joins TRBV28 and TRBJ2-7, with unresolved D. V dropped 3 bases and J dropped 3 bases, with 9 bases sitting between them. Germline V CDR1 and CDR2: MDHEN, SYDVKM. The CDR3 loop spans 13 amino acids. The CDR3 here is CASSFYRGYEQYF. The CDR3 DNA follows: TGTGCCAGCAGTTTTTACAGAGGCTACGAGCAGTACTTC.

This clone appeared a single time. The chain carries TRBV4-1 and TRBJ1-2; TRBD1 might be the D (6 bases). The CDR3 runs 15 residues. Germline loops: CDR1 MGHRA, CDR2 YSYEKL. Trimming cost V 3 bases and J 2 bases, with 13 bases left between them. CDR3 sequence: CASSHDRLSNYGYTF. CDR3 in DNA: TGCGCCAGCAGCCACGACAGGTTATCGAACTATGGCTACACCTTC.

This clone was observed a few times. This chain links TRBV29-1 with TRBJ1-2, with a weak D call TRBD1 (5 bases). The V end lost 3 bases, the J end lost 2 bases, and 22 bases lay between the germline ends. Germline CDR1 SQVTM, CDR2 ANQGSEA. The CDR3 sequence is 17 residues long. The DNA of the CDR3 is TGCAGCGTTGATAAGCCCCGGGCAGGGCCAAGCAACTATGGCTACACCTTC. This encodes CSVDKPRAGPSNYGYTF.

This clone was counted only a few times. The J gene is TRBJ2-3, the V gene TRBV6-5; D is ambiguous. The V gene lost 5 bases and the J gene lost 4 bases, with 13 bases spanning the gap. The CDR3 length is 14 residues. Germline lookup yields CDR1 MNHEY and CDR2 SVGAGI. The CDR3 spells CASSESATPDTQYF. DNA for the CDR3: TGTGCCAGCAGTGAAAGTGCCACCCCAGATACGCAGTATTTT.

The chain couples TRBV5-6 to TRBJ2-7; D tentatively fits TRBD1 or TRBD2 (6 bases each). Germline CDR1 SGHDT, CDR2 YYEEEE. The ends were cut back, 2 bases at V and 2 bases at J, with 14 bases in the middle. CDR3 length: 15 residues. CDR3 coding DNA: TGTGCCAGCAGCTTAGGGGGGACGGTTACCTACGAGCAGTACTTC. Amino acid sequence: CASSLGGTVTYEQYF.

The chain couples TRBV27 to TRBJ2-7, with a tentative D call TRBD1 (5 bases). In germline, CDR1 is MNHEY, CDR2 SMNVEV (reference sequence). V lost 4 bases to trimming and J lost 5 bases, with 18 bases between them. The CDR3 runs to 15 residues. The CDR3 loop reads CASSSPEQGYHEQYF. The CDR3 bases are TGTGCCAGCAGTTCCCCGGAGCAGGGTTACCACGAGCAGTACTTC.